This TCR beta chain was captured by sequencing in a study of blood T cell repertoires in COVID-19. Study summary: Samples came from the United States, Italy and Spain, spanning acute and convalescent COVID-19. T cells, B-cell-depleted T cells, or PBMCs provided the cDNA or gDNA that served as material.

Per the original data handling: Amplifying reference gene primers gave estimates of nucleated cell counts. Sequencing was performed with immunoSEQ multiplex PCR; in TCRdb, only in-frame clones are kept and a portion is missing. That table is the source of V, J and clone size, and D and trimming were worked out from the DNA. In the table there are just over 20,000 clones, approximately 90% of which are singletons. The V gene end was trimmed by 6 bases and the J gene end by 2 bases; junction bases not matched to a gene: 4. The V gene's germline CDR1 is LNHDA and CDR2 SQIVND (reference sequence). The CDR3 length is 14 residues.

The sequenced material came from peripheral blood. The receptor comes from a human donor in a cohort sampled during active COVID-19. The genes are TRBV19 and TRBJ1-5, with 7 bases matching TRBD1. The CDR3 region has the DNA TGTGCCAGTAGCGCAGACAGGGGCAATCAGCCCCAGCATTTT. Translating it yields CASSADRGNQPQHF. Drawing the rest from reference TRBV19 and TRBJ1-5, the complete variable domain is DGGITQSPKYLFRKEGQNVTLSCEQNLNHDAMYWYRQDPGQGLRLIYYSQIVNDFQKGDIAEGYSVSREKKESFPLTVTSAQKNPTAFYLCASSADRGNQPQHFGDGTRLSIL.